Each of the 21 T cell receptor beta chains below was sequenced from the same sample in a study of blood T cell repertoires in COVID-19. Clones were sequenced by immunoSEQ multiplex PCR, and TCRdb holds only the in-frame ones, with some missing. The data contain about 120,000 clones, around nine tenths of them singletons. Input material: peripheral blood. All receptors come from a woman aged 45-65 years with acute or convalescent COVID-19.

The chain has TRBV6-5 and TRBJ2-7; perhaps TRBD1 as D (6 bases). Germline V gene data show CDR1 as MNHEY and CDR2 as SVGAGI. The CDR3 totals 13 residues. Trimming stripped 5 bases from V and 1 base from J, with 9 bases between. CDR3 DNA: TGTGCCAGCAGTCCTCAGGGGTCCTACGAGCAGTACTTC. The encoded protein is CASSPQGSYEQYF.

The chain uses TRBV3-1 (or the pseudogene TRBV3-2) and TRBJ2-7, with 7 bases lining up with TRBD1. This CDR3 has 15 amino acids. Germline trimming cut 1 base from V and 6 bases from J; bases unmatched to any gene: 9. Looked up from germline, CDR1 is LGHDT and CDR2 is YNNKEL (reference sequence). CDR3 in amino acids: CASSQVPQGKGEQYF. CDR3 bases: TGTGCCAGCAGCCAAGTCCCACAGGGGAAGGGCGAGCAGTACTTC.

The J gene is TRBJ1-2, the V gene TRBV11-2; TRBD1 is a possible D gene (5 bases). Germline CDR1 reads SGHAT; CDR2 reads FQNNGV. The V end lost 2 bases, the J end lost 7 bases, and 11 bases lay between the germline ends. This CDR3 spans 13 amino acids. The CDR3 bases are TGTGCCAGCAGCTTATCGGGGGAAAGTGGCTACACCTTC. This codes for CASSLSGESGYTF.

As DNA, the CDR3 is TGTGCCAGCAGCGTAGCAGGCAGGGATCATGGCTACACCTTC. As protein: CASSVAGRDHGYTF. The chain carries TRBV9 and TRBJ1-2; a weak D match, TRBD1 (5 bases). Germline values: CDR1 SGDLS, CDR2 YYNGEE. Trimming shortened V by 0 bases and J by 6 bases, and 12 bases separated the two germline ends. The CDR3 extends over 14 amino acids.

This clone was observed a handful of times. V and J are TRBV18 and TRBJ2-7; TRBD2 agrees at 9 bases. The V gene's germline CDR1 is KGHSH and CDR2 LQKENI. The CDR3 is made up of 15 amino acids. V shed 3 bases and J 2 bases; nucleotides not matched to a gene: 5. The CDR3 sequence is CASSPVTSGPYEQYF. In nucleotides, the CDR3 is TGTGCCAGCTCACCTGTCACTAGCGGGCCCTACGAGCAGTACTTC.

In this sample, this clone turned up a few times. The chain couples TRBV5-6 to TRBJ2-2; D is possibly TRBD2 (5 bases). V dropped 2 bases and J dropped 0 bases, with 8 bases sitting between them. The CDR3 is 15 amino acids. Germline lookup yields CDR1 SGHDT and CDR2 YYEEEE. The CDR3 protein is CASSFSGTNTGELFF. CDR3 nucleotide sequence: TGTGCCAGCAGCTTTTCCGGGACGAACACCGGGGAGCTGTTTTTT.

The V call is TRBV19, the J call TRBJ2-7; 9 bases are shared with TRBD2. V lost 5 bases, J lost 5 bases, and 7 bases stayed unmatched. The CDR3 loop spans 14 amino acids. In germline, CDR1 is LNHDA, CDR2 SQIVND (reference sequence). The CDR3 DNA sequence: TGTGCCAGTAGTTCTATAGCGGGGGAGCACGAGCAGTACTTC. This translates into CASSSIAGEHEQYF.

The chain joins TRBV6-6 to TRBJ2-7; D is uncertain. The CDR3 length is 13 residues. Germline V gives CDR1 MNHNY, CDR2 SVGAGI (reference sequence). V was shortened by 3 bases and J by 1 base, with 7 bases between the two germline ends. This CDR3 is CASSYSQSYEQYF. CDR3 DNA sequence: TGTGCCAGCAGTTATTCACAGTCCTACGAGCAGTACTTC.

CDR3 coding DNA: TGTGCCAGCAGTCGACAGGAGGCCGAGCAGTACTTC. This gives the protein CASSRQEAEQYF. The rearrangement links TRBV6-6 to TRBJ2-7, with D possibly matching TRBD1 (6 bases). From germline, CDR1 is MNHNY and CDR2 SVGAGI (reference sequence). The CDR3 spans 12 residues. Trimming removed 5 bases from V and 6 bases from J, with 11 bases in between.

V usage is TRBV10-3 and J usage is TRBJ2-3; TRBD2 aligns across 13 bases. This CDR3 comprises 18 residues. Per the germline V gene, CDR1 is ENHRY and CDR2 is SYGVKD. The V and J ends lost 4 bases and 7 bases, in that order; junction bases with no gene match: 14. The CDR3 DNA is TGTGCCATCAGTGTATACAGAACTAGCGGGGGGGCTTTAAATACGCAGTATTTT. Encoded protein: CAISVYRTSGGALNTQYF.

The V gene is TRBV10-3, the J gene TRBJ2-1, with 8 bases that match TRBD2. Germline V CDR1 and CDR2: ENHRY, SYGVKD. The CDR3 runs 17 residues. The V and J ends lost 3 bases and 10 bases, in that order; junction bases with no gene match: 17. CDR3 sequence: CAISDKGLAGRSREQFF. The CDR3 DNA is TGTGCCATCAGTGACAAGGGGCTAGCGGGTAGGTCCCGGGAGCAGTTCTTC.

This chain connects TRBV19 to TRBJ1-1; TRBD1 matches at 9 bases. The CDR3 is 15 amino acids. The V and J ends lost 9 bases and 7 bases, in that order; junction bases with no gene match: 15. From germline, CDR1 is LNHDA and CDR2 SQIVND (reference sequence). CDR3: CASKPQGAVHNEAFF. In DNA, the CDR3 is TGTGCCAGCAAACCACAGGGGGCTGTCCACAATGAAGCTTTCTTT.

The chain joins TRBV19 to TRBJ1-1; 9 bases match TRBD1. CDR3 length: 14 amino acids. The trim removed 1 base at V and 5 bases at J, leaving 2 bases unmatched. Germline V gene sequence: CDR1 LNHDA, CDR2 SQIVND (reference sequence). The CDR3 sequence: CASSIVTGGTEAFF. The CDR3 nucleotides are TGTGCCAGTAGTATAGTGACAGGGGGGACTGAAGCTTTCTTT.

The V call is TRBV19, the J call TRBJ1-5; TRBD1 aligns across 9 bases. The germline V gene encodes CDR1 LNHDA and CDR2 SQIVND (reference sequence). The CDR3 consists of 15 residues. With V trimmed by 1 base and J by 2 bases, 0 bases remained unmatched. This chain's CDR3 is CASSIGDRGNQPQHF. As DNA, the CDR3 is TGTGCCAGTAGTATAGGGGACAGGGGCAATCAGCCCCAGCATTTT.

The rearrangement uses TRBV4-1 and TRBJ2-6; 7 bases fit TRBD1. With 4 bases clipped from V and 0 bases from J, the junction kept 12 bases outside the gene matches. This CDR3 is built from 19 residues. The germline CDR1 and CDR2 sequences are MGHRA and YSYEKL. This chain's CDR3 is CASSPATGEFTSGANVLTF. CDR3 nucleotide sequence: TGCGCCAGCAGCCCCGCAACAGGGGAATTTACCTCTGGGGCCAACGTCCTGACTTTC.

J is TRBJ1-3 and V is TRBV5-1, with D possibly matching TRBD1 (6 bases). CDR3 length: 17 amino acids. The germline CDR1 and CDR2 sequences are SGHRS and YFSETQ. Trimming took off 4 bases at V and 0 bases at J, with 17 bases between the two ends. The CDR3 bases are TGCGCCAGCAGCCTTTCCGCGGGGGGCGCCTCTGGAAACACCATATATTTT. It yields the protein CASSLSAGGASGNTIYF. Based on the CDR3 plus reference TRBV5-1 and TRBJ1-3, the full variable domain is KAGVTQTPRYLIKTRGQQVTLSCSPISGHRSVSWYQQTPGQGLQFLFEYFSETQRNKGNFPGRFSGRQFSNSRSEMNVSTLELGDSALYLCASSLSAGGASGNTIYFGEGSWLTVV.

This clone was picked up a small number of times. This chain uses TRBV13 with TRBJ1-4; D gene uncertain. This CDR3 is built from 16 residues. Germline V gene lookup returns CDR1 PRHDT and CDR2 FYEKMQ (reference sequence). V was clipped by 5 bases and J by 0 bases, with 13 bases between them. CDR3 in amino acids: CASSPGRKATNEKLFF. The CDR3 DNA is TGTGCCAGCAGCCCCGGGAGGAAAGCAACTAATGAAAAACTGTTTTTT.

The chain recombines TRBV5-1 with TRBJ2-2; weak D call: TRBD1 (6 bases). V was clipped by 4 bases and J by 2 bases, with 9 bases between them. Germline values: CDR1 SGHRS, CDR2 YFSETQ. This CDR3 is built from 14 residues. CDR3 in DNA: TGCGCCAGCAGCATGACAGGAAACACCGGGGAGCTGTTTTTT. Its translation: CASSMTGNTGELFF.

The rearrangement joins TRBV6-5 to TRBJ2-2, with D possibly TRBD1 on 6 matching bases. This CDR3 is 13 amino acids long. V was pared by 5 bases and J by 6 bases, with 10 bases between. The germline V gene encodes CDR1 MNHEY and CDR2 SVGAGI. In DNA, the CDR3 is TGTGCCAGCAGTCAACAGGGCGCCGGGGAGCTGTTTTTT. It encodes CASSQQGAGELFF.

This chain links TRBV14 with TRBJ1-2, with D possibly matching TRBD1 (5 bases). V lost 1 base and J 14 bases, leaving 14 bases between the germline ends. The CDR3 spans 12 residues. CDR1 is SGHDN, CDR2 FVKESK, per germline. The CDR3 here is CASSQVQQEHTF. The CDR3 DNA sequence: TGTGCCAGCAGCCAAGTACAACAGGAACATACCTTC.

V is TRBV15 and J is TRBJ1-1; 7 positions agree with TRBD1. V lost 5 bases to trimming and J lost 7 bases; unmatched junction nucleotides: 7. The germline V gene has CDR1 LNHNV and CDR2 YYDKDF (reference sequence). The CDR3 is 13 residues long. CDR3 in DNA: TGTGCCACCAGCCAGGGGGGTGGGTTTGAAGCTTTCTTT. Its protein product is CATSQGGGFEAFF.